These T cell receptor beta chains were read from a single sample in a study of radiotherapy plus CTLA-4 blockade in lung cancer. This table comes from immunoSEQ multiplex PCR, and its TCRdb copy is limited to in-frame clones, with some not included. The sample carries 100,000 to 150,000 clones, 80% to 90% recorded once. The sequencing used peripheral blood, collected from a patient treated with radiotherapy plus ipilimumab. These receptors all come from a human donor with non-small cell lung cancer that progressed on radiotherapy plus ipilimumab. The CDR3 runs from the conserved cysteine through the conserved F or W. The D gene is left open where the match is weak. The listing skips clone size in some rows; elsewhere it reads once, few, many or a size class.

. TRBJ1-2 . TRBV6-5 TGTGCCAGCACCGACGAGAGGGCCCGTGGCTACACCTTC CASTDERARGYTF
. TRBJ2-1 . TRBV19 TGTGCCAGTAGTCAACGCAGAACCGAGTTTTACAATGAGCAGTTCTTC CASSQRRTEFYNEQFF
. TRBJ2-3 . TRBV5-1 TGCGCCAGCAAAATCGGGGGAAGTCCTGGAGATACGCAGTATTTT CASKIGGSPGDTQYF
. TRBJ2-6 . TRBV12-5 TGTGCTAGTGGTCCGGGGAGGCAGAATAACGTCCTGACTTTC CASGPGRQNNVLTF
. TRBJ2-1 . TRBV2 TGTGCCAGCAGTGAGGCAGGAGGGTACAATGAGCAGTTCTTC CASSEAGGYNEQFF
TRBD1 TRBJ2-7 . TRBV2 TGTGCCAGCAGTTTGGACAGGGGGCGCGGCGACGAGCAGTACTTC CASSLDRGRGDEQYF
TRBD1 TRBJ1-1 . TRBV15 TGTGCCACCAGCAGAGATCAGGGGGAGTGGACTGAAGCTTTCTTT CATSRDQGEWTEAFF
TRBD2 TRBJ2-1 . TRBV11-2 TGTGCCAGCAGCCCCCAGGGGCTAGCGGGGGGTGAGCAGTTCTTC CASSPQGLAGGEQFF
. TRBJ2-3 . TRBV5-1 TGCGCCAGCAGCTCCTGGACTTCCTCTAGCACAGATACGCAGTATTTT CASSSWTSSSTDTQYF
TRBD2 TRBJ2-1 . TRBV7-2 TGTGCCAGCAGCTTAATGCCTAGCGGGGCTCTGGACAATGAGCAGTTCTTC CASSLMPSGALDNEQFF
TRBD1 TRBJ2-7 . TRBV6-5 TGTGCCAGCAGTTTGGACAGGAGCTCCTACGAGCAGTACTTC CASSLDRSSYEQYF
. TRBJ1-5 . TRBV5-3 TGTGCCAGAAGCGGGACGATCGGCAATCAGCCCCAGCATTTT CARSGTIGNQPQHF
. TRBJ2-1 . TRBV10-2 TGCGCCAGCAGCCGGACTACGAATTACAATGAGCAGTTCTTC CASSRTTNYNEQFF
TRBD1 TRBJ1-1 . TRBV10-3 TGTGCCATCAAGACAGGGCCGAACACTGAAGCTTTCTTT CAIKTGPNTEAFF
TRBD1 TRBJ2-5 . TRBV6-5 TGTGCCAGCAGTTCGATGACAGGGGGGCCGGAGACCCAGTACTTC CASSSMTGGPETQYF
. TRBJ2-7 . TRBV18 TGTGCCAGCTCACTCCCAGGCGAGCAGTACTTC CASSLPGEQYF
TRBD1 TRBJ2-3 few TRBV12-5 TGTGCTAGTGGTTTGGGGACAGGTACGCAGTATTTT CASGLGTGTQYF
. TRBJ2-2 . TRBV15 TGTGCCACCAGCAGAGATCTGACAGGCGGCACCGGGGAGCTGTTTTTT CATSRDLTGGTGELFF
TRBD2 TRBJ2-7 . TRBV18 TGTGCCAGCTCAGAGAGCGGGAGTTCTTACGAGCAGTACTTC CASSESGSSYEQYF
. TRBJ2-1 . TRBV18 TGTGCCAGCTCACCACCCTACAATGAGCAGTTCTTC CASSPPYNEQFF
TRBD1 TRBJ1-4 . TRBV5-1 TGCGCCAGCAGCCTGGGACAGGGGAGGTTGGGAGAAAAACTGTTTTTT CASSLGQGRLGEKLFF
TRBD2 TRBJ2-1 . TRBV2 TGTGCCCAGAGTACTAGCGGGAGCCGTCCGATCAATGAGCAGTTCTTC CAQSTSGSRPINEQFF
TRBD2 TRBJ2-3 . TRBV23-1 TGCGCCAGCAGTCACGCCGGACTAGCGGAGGCGGGATCTGGTACAGATACGCAGTATTTT CASSHAGLAEAGSGTDTQYF